A selection of T cell receptor beta chains follows, all from one sample in a study of T cells expressing NK-cell markers. One entry per CDR3 protein, without DNA, is what TCRdb gives after re-calling the 5' RACE reads. The sample's table shows 500,000 to 600,000 distinct CDR3 sequences. Sequenced input: blood T cells: a sorted CD56 or NKG2C T cell subset, CD4+ or CD8+ T cells, or bulk PBMC T cells (not recorded which). Receptors originate from a man between 18 and 35 years old in good health. Both conserved end residues are part of each CDR3. Each record gives: CDR3 protein, V gene, J gene, CDR3 length.

CDR3 protein: CASTSGGAGQPQHF
V gene: TRBV6-1
J gene: TRBJ1-5
CDR3 length: 14

CDR3 protein: CSAKPRNSNEQFF
V gene: TRBV20-1
J gene: TRBJ2-1
CDR3 length: 13

CDR3 protein: CAISARGAGDNDEQFF
V gene: TRBV10-3
J gene: TRBJ2-1
CDR3 length: 16

CDR3 protein: CATSRGAGQETQYF
V gene: TRBV15
J gene: TRBJ2-5
CDR3 length: 14

CDR3 protein: CASSDGAGGGYGYTF
V gene: TRBV6-4
J gene: TRBJ1-2
CDR3 length: 15

CDR3 protein: CASSSGEVSTEAFF
V gene: TRBV6-2/TRBV6-3
J gene: TRBJ1-1
CDR3 length: 14

CDR3 protein: CATSRVSGLAGPRSYNEQFF
V gene: TRBV15
J gene: TRBJ2-1
CDR3 length: 20

CDR3 protein: CSARVSWETQYF
V gene: TRBV20-1
J gene: TRBJ2-5
CDR3 length: 12

CDR3 protein: CASRTSRDGYNEQFF
V gene: TRBV6-2/TRBV6-3
J gene: TRBJ2-1
CDR3 length: 15

CDR3 protein: CASSLGSGYEQYF
V gene: TRBV5-1
J gene: TRBJ2-7
CDR3 length: 13

CDR3 protein: CASSSTGLLSGEQFF
V gene: TRBV12-3/TRBV12-4
J gene: TRBJ2-1
CDR3 length: 15

CDR3 protein: CASSLEAGTNEAFF
V gene: TRBV11-2
J gene: TRBJ1-1
CDR3 length: 14

CDR3 protein: CASSPTLDVLYGYTF
V gene: TRBV5-1
J gene: TRBJ1-2
CDR3 length: 15

CDR3 protein: CASSFLGGSRGAFF
V gene: TRBV28
J gene: TRBJ1-1
CDR3 length: 14

CDR3 protein: CASSSRLVSSEQYF
V gene: TRBV7-2
J gene: TRBJ2-7
CDR3 length: 14

CDR3 protein: CASSLDSGSREQFF
V gene: TRBV5-1
J gene: TRBJ2-1
CDR3 length: 14

CDR3 protein: CASSIGRSGIADLNNEQFF
V gene: TRBV5-1
J gene: TRBJ2-1
CDR3 length: 19

CDR3 protein: CASSPTGVKSSGANVLTF
V gene: TRBV5-1
J gene: TRBJ2-6
CDR3 length: 18

CDR3 protein: CATSDSYPDRNYGYTF
V gene: TRBV24-1
J gene: TRBJ1-2
CDR3 length: 16

CDR3 protein: CASSDGGLAHEAFF
V gene: TRBV10-1
J gene: TRBJ1-1
CDR3 length: 14

CDR3 protein: CASSQDLSSGTRETQYF
V gene: TRBV3-1
J gene: TRBJ2-5
CDR3 length: 17

CDR3 protein: CSVTGTGYEQYF
V gene: TRBV29-1
J gene: TRBJ2-7
CDR3 length: 12

CDR3 protein: CASGLVGVGRSTDTQYF
V gene: TRBV12-5
J gene: TRBJ2-3
CDR3 length: 17

CDR3 protein: CASSYNTQGYEQYF
V gene: TRBV27
J gene: TRBJ2-7
CDR3 length: 14

CDR3 protein: CATHSSDRVSLMAHTF
V gene: TRBV28
J gene: TRBJ1-2
CDR3 length: 16

CDR3 protein: CASSSARGPDDYGYTF
V gene: TRBV7-8
J gene: TRBJ1-2
CDR3 length: 16

CDR3 protein: CASSLGGDSNQPQHF
V gene: TRBV5-1
J gene: TRBJ1-5
CDR3 length: 15

CDR3 protein: CASSGRESTIEQFF
V gene: TRBV2
J gene: TRBJ2-1
CDR3 length: 14

CDR3 protein: CASSPDRAGEQYF
V gene: TRBV12-3/TRBV12-4
J gene: TRBJ2-7
CDR3 length: 13

CDR3 protein: CASEAGENNEQFF
V gene: TRBV28
J gene: TRBJ2-1
CDR3 length: 13

CDR3 protein: CSVETGPAQYF
V gene: TRBV29-1
J gene: TRBJ2-5
CDR3 length: 11

CDR3 protein: CASSPSRGGQFF
V gene: TRBV12-3/TRBV12-4
J gene: TRBJ2-1
CDR3 length: 12

CDR3 protein: CASSPVSGRTRGEQYF
V gene: TRBV18
J gene: TRBJ2-7
CDR3 length: 16

CDR3 protein: CSVEERSSEQFF
V gene: TRBV29-1
J gene: TRBJ2-1
CDR3 length: 12

CDR3 protein: CAISESLANTGELFF
V gene: TRBV10-3
J gene: TRBJ2-2
CDR3 length: 15

CDR3 protein: CSVPGGKNGSEKLFF
V gene: TRBV29-1
J gene: TRBJ1-4
CDR3 length: 15

CDR3 protein: CASSPTAELYNEQFF
V gene: TRBV5-6
J gene: TRBJ2-1
CDR3 length: 15

CDR3 protein: CSARVGRNQPQHF
V gene: TRBV20-1
J gene: TRBJ1-5
CDR3 length: 13

CDR3 protein: CASSYLLSSYNEQFF
V gene: TRBV6-5
J gene: TRBJ2-1
CDR3 length: 15

CDR3 protein: CASSSGGGNTGELFF
V gene: TRBV12-3/TRBV12-4
J gene: TRBJ2-2
CDR3 length: 15

CDR3 protein: CASGRFIQETQYF
V gene: TRBV6-1
J gene: TRBJ2-5
CDR3 length: 13

CDR3 protein: CASSHQGLQETQYF
V gene: TRBV28
J gene: TRBJ2-5
CDR3 length: 14

CDR3 protein: CATSDLSGRALTEQFF
V gene: TRBV24-1
J gene: TRBJ2-1
CDR3 length: 16

CDR3 protein: CASSPGTTYYEQFF
V gene: TRBV4-3
J gene: TRBJ2-1
CDR3 length: 14

CDR3 protein: CSASPGLAGGSYNEQFF
V gene: TRBV20-1
J gene: TRBJ2-1
CDR3 length: 17

CDR3 protein: CASSPESGSSYEQYF
V gene: TRBV4-2
J gene: TRBJ2-7
CDR3 length: 15

CDR3 protein: CASVVGGRDYGYTF
V gene: TRBV5-5
J gene: TRBJ1-2
CDR3 length: 14

CDR3 protein: CASSQTRDPYNSPLHF
V gene: TRBV14
J gene: TRBJ1-6
CDR3 length: 16

CDR3 protein: CASSNRAYEQYF
V gene: TRBV6-5
J gene: TRBJ2-7
CDR3 length: 12

CDR3 protein: CASSEIETSTDTQYF
V gene: TRBV6-1
J gene: TRBJ2-3
CDR3 length: 15

CDR3 protein: CASTQDNEQFF
V gene: TRBV3-1
J gene: TRBJ2-1
CDR3 length: 11

CDR3 protein: CASSQIGETQYF
V gene: TRBV18
J gene: TRBJ2-5
CDR3 length: 12

CDR3 protein: CASSRDRARGSGANVLTF
V gene: TRBV27
J gene: TRBJ2-6
CDR3 length: 18